This T cell receptor (beta chain) was sequenced in a study of blood T cell repertoires in COVID-19. Study background: Acute and convalescent COVID-19 samples came from the United States, Italy and Spain.

CDR1 is GTSNPN, CDR2 SVGIG, per germline (reference sequence). V dropped 8 bases and J dropped 3; count of bases not matched to a gene: 3. The CDR3 runs to 12 residues. Source study methods: The authors estimated nucleated cell counts from reference gene primer amplification. Method: immunoSEQ multiplex PCR; TCRdb's copy keeps in-frame clones and lacks some. V and J calls and clone size come straight from that table; D and trimming were deduced from the DNA. The data contain more than 200,000 clones, 80% to 90% of them singletons. The sequencing sample was made of peripheral blood. The clonotype originates from a man between 35 and 55 years old with active or convalescent COVID-19. This chain joins TRBV30 and TRBJ1-5; 8 bases match TRBD1. The CDR3 protein is CAGGQDNQPQHF. The CDR3 DNA is TGTGCCGGGGGACAGGACAATCAGCCCCAGCATTTT.